This TCR beta chain was found in a study of blood T cell repertoires in COVID-19. Study-wide context: Acute and convalescent COVID-19 samples came from the United States, Italy and Spain. The cDNA or gDNA used as material had been derived from T cells, B-cell-depleted T cells, or PBMCs.

Cohorts were assigned according to the clinical history that participants reported. Per the study methods: Amplified reference gene primers provided the basis for estimating nucleated cell counts. Here immunoSEQ multiplex PCR was the method, and the copy in TCRdb shows in-frame clones only, minus some. The DNA was the basis for D and trimming; V, J and clone size are from that table. Of around 280,000 clones listed, nearly 90% are singletons. Sequenced material: PBMCs or T cells enriched from blood (not recorded which). The source of this sequence is a woman younger than 35 with acute COVID-19.

CDR3 DNA: TGTGCCAGCAGTTTCTTAAGTGTTAGCGGCACAGATACGCAGTATTTT. Amino acid sequence: CASSFLSVSGTDTQYF. The chain employs TRBV27 and TRBJ2-3; possibly TRBD2 for D (5 bases). The germline V gene encodes CDR1 MNHEY and CDR2 SMNVEV (reference sequence). Trimming pared 3 bases from V and 1 base from J, leaving 14 bases between. The CDR3 runs 16 residues.